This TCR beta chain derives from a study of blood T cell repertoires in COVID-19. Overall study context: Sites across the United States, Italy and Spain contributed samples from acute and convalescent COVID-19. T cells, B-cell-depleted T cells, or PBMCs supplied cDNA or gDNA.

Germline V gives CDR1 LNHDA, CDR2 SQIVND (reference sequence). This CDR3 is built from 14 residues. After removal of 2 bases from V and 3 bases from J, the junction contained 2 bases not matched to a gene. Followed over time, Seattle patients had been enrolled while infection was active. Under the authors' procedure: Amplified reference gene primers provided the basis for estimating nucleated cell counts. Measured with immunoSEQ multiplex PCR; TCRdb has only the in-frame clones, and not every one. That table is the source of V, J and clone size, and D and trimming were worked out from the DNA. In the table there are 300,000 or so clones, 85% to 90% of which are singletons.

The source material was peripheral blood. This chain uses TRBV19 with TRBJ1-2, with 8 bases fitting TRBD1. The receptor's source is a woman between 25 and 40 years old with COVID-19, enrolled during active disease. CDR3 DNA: TGTGCCAGTAGTATACAGGGACAGGACTATGGCTACACCTTC. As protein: CASSIQGQDYGYTF. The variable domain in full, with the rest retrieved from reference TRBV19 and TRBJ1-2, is DGGITQSPKYLFRKEGQNVTLSCEQNLNHDAMYWYRQDPGQGLRLIYYSQIVNDFQKGDIAEGYSVSREKKESFPLTVTSAQKNPTAFYLCASSIQGQDYGYTFGSGTRLTVV.